The T cell receptor beta chain described here comes from a study of T cell repertoires in cytomegalovirus infection. In its sample, this clonotype was seen many times. V lost 5 bases and J lost 10, with 11 bases in between. This CDR3 has 12 amino acids. TCRdb analysed the reads with MiXCR anew, one entry per CDR3 protein. The data show some 400,000 distinct CDR3 sequences, 15% to 20% seen once. The chain joins TRBV12-3 or TRBV12-4 to TRBJ1-4; the D is unclear. The source is a human donor in good health (CMV status not recorded). Some clones in this sample may be carry-over from other donors' samples. The specimen was PBMCs. The CDR3 spells CASSHIDGKLFF. As DNA, the CDR3 is TGTGCCAGCAGTCATATCGATGGAAAACTGTTTTTT.